This T cell receptor (beta chain) was profiled in a study of T cells and Merkel cell carcinoma outcomes. Notes on the study in general: Repertoire plus T-cell density reportedly predicted Merkel cell carcinoma outcomes.

Of note for this clone: The target antigen is unknown.

The CDR3 covers 14 residues. CDR1 and CDR2 from the germline V gene are MNHNY and SVGAGI (reference sequence). V was cut by 5 bases and J by 6 bases, with 11 bases left in between. TCRdb's copy holds only in-frame clones and misses some; the assay was immunoSEQ multiplex PCR. The sample contains approximately 20,000 clones, over 75% of which appear only once. The clonotype originates from a human donor with Merkel cell carcinoma. The sequenced sample consisted of tumor tissue from Merkel cell carcinoma. This chain uses TRBV6-6 with TRBJ1-6; a weak D match, TRBD1 (5 bases). CDR3 sequence reads: CASSTHGGNSPLHF. In DNA form, the CDR3 reads TGTGCCAGCAGTACTCACGGGGGTAATTCACCCCTCCACTTT.